This T cell receptor beta chain was sequenced for a study of STAT3 mutations in large granular lymphocyte leukemia. This clone was seen a single time. What it binds is not known. Findings of the study overall: Every T-cell large granular lymphocyte leukemia patient had at least one immunodominant TCR beta clonotype. In about 35% of the 18 patients, new TCR clonotypes emerged after therapy. Treatment regimens differed across patients between samplings.

Tens of thousands of productive templates were obtained per sample on average. Repertoires were generated with immunoSEQ multiplex PCR, while TCRdb's copy carries only in-frame clones and drops some. The table lists more than 7,000 clones, roughly 91% of them singletons, with roughly four fifths in the top ten. Trimming removed 2 bases from V and 5 bases from J, with 15 bases in between. The CDR3 has 15 amino acids. Germline lookup yields CDR1 SGHDN and CDR2 FVKESK. The chain is built from TRBV14 and TRBJ2-5; D is unresolved. The sample comprised peripheral blood mononuclear cells. The clonotype originates from a man older than 75 with T-cell large granular lymphocyte leukemia. Some clones in this sample may be carry-over from other donors' samples. CDR3 sequence: CASSQPSTPHETQYF. The CDR3 nucleotides are TGTGCCAGCAGCCAACCCTCGACTCCGCACGAGACCCAGTACTTC.